The next 23 T cell receptor beta chains were all read from a single sample in a study of blood T cell repertoires in COVID-19. Here immunoSEQ multiplex PCR was the method, and the copy in TCRdb shows in-frame clones only, minus some. This sample yields some 46,000 clones, of which around 75% are seen a single time; around 60% belongs to the top ten. Sequenced input: peripheral blood. Receptors were obtained from an elderly man with acute or convalescent COVID-19.

This chain connects TRBV13 to TRBJ2-5; D gene unclear. V was clipped by 6 bases and J by 4 bases, with 15 bases between them. The CDR3 is 14 amino acids. Germline V gene lookup returns CDR1 PRHDT and CDR2 FYEKMQ (reference sequence). CDR3 protein: CASRGGMKGETQYF. In nucleotides, the CDR3 is TGTGCCAGCAGAGGCGGTATGAAAGGAGAGACCCAGTACTTC.

As regards this clone: A much more abundant neighbour one base away suggests this may be a read error. The chain couples TRBV30 to TRBJ2-7; unclear D gene. V was clipped by 0 bases and J by 4 bases, with 7 bases between them. The CDR3 contains 12 residues. The V gene's germline CDR1 is GTSNPN and CDR2 SVGIG (reference sequence). The CDR3 region has the DNA TGTGCCTGGAGTGTAGCTTGGTACGAGCAGTACTTC. It specifies CAWSVAWYEQYF.

This chain links TRBV29-1 with TRBJ2-4; TRBD1 agrees at 7 bases. V was clipped by 6 bases and J by 2 bases; unmatched bases: 7. The CDR3 extends over 14 amino acids. Germline V gives CDR1 SQVTM, CDR2 ANQGSEA. The CDR3 is CSVAYRGSKNIQYF. CDR3 nucleotides: TGCAGCGTAGCCTACAGGGGATCCAAAAACATTCAGTACTTC.

A few counts support this clone. The chain recombines TRBV7-9 with TRBJ2-2; D call uncertain. V lost 1 base and J 0 bases, leaving 9 bases between the germline ends. This CDR3 contains 16 residues. The germline CDR1 and CDR2 sequences are SEHNR and FQNEAQ (reference sequence). In DNA form, the CDR3 reads TGTGCCAGCAGCTTAGGCCGAGGTGCGAACACCGGGGAGCTGTTTTTT. Residues: CASSLGRGANTGELFF.

This clone was detected only a few times. This sequence joins TRBV7-9 and TRBJ2-7, with D maybe TRBD2 (5 bases). Trimming shortened V by 2 bases and J by 1 base, and 6 bases separated the two germline ends. The CDR3 is 13 residues long. The germline gives CDR1 SEHNR, CDR2 FQNEAQ (reference sequence). The CDR3 reads CASSLPGSYEQYF. CDR3 DNA sequence: TGTGCCAGCAGCTTACCGGGGTCCTACGAGCAGTACTTC.

This clone has a handful of counts. The chain recombines TRBV24-1 with TRBJ2-1; 10 bases are shared with TRBD2. This CDR3 has 15 residues. V lost 2 bases and J lost 9; bases outside the gene matches: 6. Germline V gene sequence: CDR1 KGHDR, CDR2 SFDVKD. The CDR3 sequence: CATSDSASGRGEQFF. The CDR3 DNA follows: TGTGCCACCAGTGATTCTGCTAGCGGGAGAGGTGAGCAGTTCTTC.

V is TRBV3-1 (or the pseudogene TRBV3-2) and J is TRBJ2-3; no clear D. This CDR3 is 13 amino acids long. Trimming removed 6 bases at V and 0 bases at J, with 7 bases between. In germline, CDR1 is LGHDT, CDR2 YNNKEL (reference sequence). CDR3 region: CASRSRSTDTQYF. CDR3 coding DNA: TGTGCCAGCAGATCACGGAGCACAGATACGCAGTATTTT.

This sequence joins TRBV15 and TRBJ2-3, with 7 bases lining up with TRBD1. The length of the CDR3 is 14 residues. Unmatched junction bases numbered 3, after V lost 1 base and J lost 5 bases. Per germline, CDR1 LNHNV and CDR2 YYDKDF (reference sequence). As DNA, the CDR3 is TGTGCCACCAGCAGAGCGACAGGGAGAGATACGCAGTATTTT. It is translated as CATSRATGRDTQYF.

This chain joins TRBV3-1 (or the pseudogene TRBV3-2) and TRBJ1-4; 8 bases are shared with TRBD1. CDR1 LGHDT and CDR2 YNNKEL come from the germline V gene (reference sequence). The CDR3 runs 16 residues. J was trimmed by 6 bases and V by 1 base; bases with no gene match: 7. CDR3 DNA sequence: TGTGCCAGCAGCCAAGTTCCAGGGGGCGTGGATGAAAAACTGTTTTTT. It encodes CASSQVPGGVDEKLFF.

This clone was seen once. V and J are TRBV2 and TRBJ2-2; 11 nucleotides line up with TRBD2. Looked up from germline, CDR1 is SNHLY and CDR2 is FYNNEI. This CDR3 region has 17 residues. The junction had 6 bases not matched to a gene; V was cut back by 5 bases and J by 1 base. CDR3 residues: CASSPLAGAGNTGELFF. The CDR3 region has the DNA TGTGCCAGCAGTCCACTAGCGGGAGCAGGGAACACCGGGGAGCTGTTTTTT.

The J gene is TRBJ2-2, the V gene TRBV3-1 (or the pseudogene TRBV3-2); TRBD2 aligns across 14 bases. Germline V lookup: CDR1 LGHDT, CDR2 YNNKEL (reference sequence). J gave up 5 bases and V 6 bases, and 11 bases lay outside the gene matches. The CDR3 spans 18 residues. The CDR3 sequence is CASRHDGLAGGQTGELFF. The CDR3 DNA sequence: TGTGCCAGCAGACACGACGGACTAGCGGGAGGACAAACCGGGGAGCTGTTTTTT.

The chain links TRBV29-1 to TRBJ1-1; TRBD1 matches at 9 bases. This CDR3 region has 12 residues. V lost 5 bases to trimming and J lost 7 bases; unmatched junction nucleotides: 5. Germline CDR1 reads SQVTM; CDR2 reads ANQGSEA. DNA of the CDR3: TGCAGCGTTTCCCGGACAGGGGATGAAGCTTTCTTT. Amino acids: CSVSRTGDEAFF. Using reference TRBV29-1 and TRBJ1-1 for the parts outside the CDR3, the full variable domain is SAVISQKPSRDICQRGTSLTIQCQVDSQVTMMFWYRQQPGQSLTLIATANQGSEATYESGFVIDKFPISRPNLTFSTLTVSNMSPEDSSIYLCSVSRTGDEAFFGQGTRLTVV.

The V gene is TRBV29-1, the J gene TRBJ2-2, with a tentative D call TRBD2 (8 bases). Germline V gene lookup returns CDR1 SQVTM and CDR2 ANQGSEA. Between the trimmed V and J ends, which lost 5 bases and 3 bases, there was a span of 13 bases. The CDR3 spans 14 residues. CDR3 sequence: CSVSGGQYTGELFF. Written as DNA, the CDR3 is TGCAGCGTTAGCGGGGGACAGTACACCGGGGAGCTGTTTTTT.

The J gene is TRBJ2-1, the V gene TRBV5-6, with TRBD1 matching 8 bases. This CDR3 has 15 amino acids. Trimming at V came to 7 bases and at J to 5 bases, leaving 11 bases not matched to a gene. Germline CDR1 is SGHDT and CDR2 is YYEEEE. The CDR3 nucleotides read TGTGCCAGCCTTTGGGGGGACAGGCCAAACAATGAGCAGTTCTTC. Translated: CASLWGDRPNNEQFF.

The rearrangement joins TRBV5-6 to TRBJ2-5, with D possibly being TRBD1 (6 bases). The CDR3 loop spans 15 amino acids. Deletions cut 4 bases from V and 1 base from J, with 14 bases between. Germline V gene sequence: CDR1 SGHDT, CDR2 YYEEEE. The CDR3 DNA reads TGTGCCAGCAGCCGGGCCGGGACAAGCCAAGAGACCCAGTACTTC. Translation gives CASSRAGTSQETQYF. The complete variable domain, with remaining parts taken from reference TRBV5-6 and TRBJ2-5, reads DAGVTQSPTHLIKTRGQQVTLRCSPKSGHDTVSWYQQALGQGPQFIFQYYEEEERQRGNFPDRFSGHQFPNYSSELNVNALLLGDSALYLCASSRAGTSQETQYFGPGTRLLVL.

V and J are TRBV25-1 and TRBJ2-1; no firm D call. This CDR3 contains 14 residues. V lost 5 bases, J lost 6 bases, and 14 bases lay in between. Per germline, CDR1 MGHDK and CDR2 SYGVNS. The chain's CDR3 is CASSQPVGSNEQFF. The CDR3 DNA follows: TGTGCCAGCAGTCAACCGGTGGGCAGCAATGAGCAGTTCTTC.

The chain couples TRBV28 to TRBJ2-5, with TRBD1 matching 8 bases. The trim removed 7 bases at V and 1 base at J, leaving 11 bases unmatched. This CDR3 is 16 amino acids long. Germline V gene data show CDR1 as MDHEN and CDR2 as SYDVKM. CDR3 in amino acids: CASTSWGTGPQETQYF. CDR3 DNA: TGTGCCAGCACCTCTTGGGGGACAGGACCCCAAGAGACCCAGTACTTC.

There are a few counts of this clone. The chain links TRBV14 to TRBJ1-3, with 7 bases lining up with TRBD1. The V gene's germline CDR1 is SGHDN and CDR2 FVKESK. The junction had 12 bases not matched to a gene; V was cut back by 8 bases and J by 2 bases. This CDR3 is 16 amino acids long. DNA of the CDR3: TGTGCCAGCGAAAAGAAGACAGGGCATCCTGGAAACACCATATATTTT. Its translation: CASEKKTGHPGNTIYF.

This chain joins TRBV19 and TRBJ1-2, with 9 bases that match TRBD1. The CDR3 covers 16 residues. Germline V CDR1 and CDR2: LNHDA, SQIVND (reference sequence). The V segment lost 2 bases and the J segment 4 bases; nucleotides outside the gene matches: 8. In nucleotides, the CDR3 is TGTGCCAGTAGTATAATCAGGACAGGGGATCCCTATGGCTACACCTTC. Translated, it gives CASSIIRTGDPYGYTF.

As for this clone: Other DNA variants within this sample encode the same CDR3. This chain links TRBV19 with TRBJ1-2; TRBD1 matches 8 bases. The CDR3 is 13 residues long. Germline V CDR1 and CDR2: LNHDA, SQIVND (reference sequence). The ends lost 6 bases at V and 3 bases at J; junction bases unmatched: 3. CDR3 nucleotide sequence: TGTGCCAGTAGCCTGACAGGGGACTATGGCTACACCTTC. The encoded protein is CASSLTGDYGYTF. Supplemented by reference TRBV19 and TRBJ1-2, the full variable domain reads DGGITQSPKYLFRKEGQNVTLSCEQNLNHDAMYWYRQDPGQGLRLIYYSQIVNDFQKGDIAEGYSVSREKKESFPLTVTSAQKNPTAFYLCASSLTGDYGYTFGSGTRLTVV.

V and J are TRBV20-1 and TRBJ2-7; no reliable D call. Trimming pared 3 bases from V and 3 bases from J, leaving 15 bases between. Germline V lookup: CDR1 DFQATT, CDR2 SNEGSKA (reference sequence). The CDR3 has 14 residues. The CDR3 nucleotides read TGCAGTGCTAGTGCCGACCTCCTAGGCTACGAGCAGTACTTC. Its protein is CSASADLLGYEQYF.

This clone was counted between two and nine times. J is TRBJ1-5 and V is TRBV15; the match to TRBD1 covers 12 bases. Germline lookup yields CDR1 LNHNV and CDR2 YYDKDF (reference sequence). The trim removed 0 bases at V and 6 bases at J, leaving 9 bases unmatched. CDR3 length equals 18 residues. In DNA form, the CDR3 reads TGTGCCACCAGCAGAGATAGGGACAGGGGGCGGAAAGGTCAGCCCCAGCATTTT. As protein: CATSRDRDRGRKGQPQHF.

This clone was observed a handful of times. The rearrangement joins TRBV30 to TRBJ2-7; possible D gene TRBD2, 5 bases. The germline CDR1 and CDR2 sequences are GTSNPN and SVGIG (reference sequence). Between the trimmed V and J ends, which lost 0 bases and 4 bases, there was a span of 10 bases. The CDR3 is made up of 13 amino acids. The CDR3 region is CAWSVLSGYEQYF. CDR3 DNA: TGTGCCTGGAGTGTCTTGAGCGGTTACGAGCAGTACTTC.